A single sample is the source of the 9 T cell receptor beta chains below, sequenced in a study of blood T cell repertoires in COVID-19. Generated by immunoSEQ multiplex PCR, the TCRdb table keeps only in-frame clones and is missing some. The profile shows over 200,000 clones, under 85% of them singletons. Sample: peripheral blood. Every receptor here comes from a woman in her twenties or thirties with COVID-19, enrolled during active disease.

CDR3 DNA: TGTGCCAGCAGCTTGTGGACAGGGAGCGAGCAGTACTTC. This gives the protein CASSLWTGSEQYF. The rearrangement links TRBV5-4 to TRBJ2-7; TRBD1 matches 8 bases. The CDR3 length is 13 residues. After removal of 1 base from V and 6 bases from J, the junction contained 3 bases not matched to a gene. CDR1 SGHNT and CDR2 YYREEE come from the germline V gene (reference sequence). Complete variable domain (other parts from reference TRBV5-4 and TRBJ2-7): ETGVTQSPTHLIKTRGQQVTLRCSSQSGHNTVSWYQQALGQGPQFIFQYYREEENGRGNFPPRFSGLQFPNYSSELNVNALELDDSALYLCASSLWTGSEQYFGPGTRLTVT.

The chain carries TRBV19 and TRBJ1-1; D might be TRBD1 (6 bases). This CDR3 region has 14 residues. Germline values: CDR1 LNHDA, CDR2 SQIVND (reference sequence). V was clipped by 2 bases and J by 6 bases, with 13 bases between them. This chain's CDR3 is CASSIYAGASEAFF. CDR3 DNA sequence: TGTGCCAGTAGTATATACGCAGGGGCGTCTGAAGCTTTCTTT.

The DNA for the CDR3 is TGCGCCAGCACGCCCCTAGGGAGCACTGAAGCTTTCTTT. Its translation is CASTPLGSTEAFF. The chain joins TRBV10-1 to TRBJ1-1; D gene ambiguous. Germline loops: CDR1 WNHNN, CDR2 SYGVQD (reference sequence). The CDR3 has 13 residues. V was clipped by 7 bases and J by 4 bases, with 13 bases between them.

The rearrangement links TRBV19 to TRBJ1-2; maybe TRBD1 (6 bases). The CDR3 consists of 15 residues. CDR1 and CDR2 (germline): LNHDA, SQIVND (reference sequence). Trimming took off 3 bases at V and 4 bases at J, with 15 bases between the two ends. Here the CDR3 DNA reads TGTGCCAGTAGTATGCAGGGGCCAGGGCCCTATGGCTACACCTTC. Protein: CASSMQGPGPYGYTF.

The rearrangement uses TRBV25-1 and TRBJ2-7, with D perhaps matching TRBD2 (6 bases). The CDR3 spans 12 residues. The germline CDR1 and CDR2 sequences are MGHDK and SYGVNS. V shed 6 bases and J shed 3 bases, with 9 bases lying between them. This CDR3 reads CASSPGGYEQYF. CDR3 bases: TGTGCCAGCAGCCCCGGGGGCTACGAGCAGTACTTC.

The chain has TRBV6-5 and TRBJ2-7; TRBD2 matches at 9 bases. Trimming at V came to 5 bases and at J to 3 bases, leaving 2 bases not matched to a gene. The germline V gene encodes CDR1 MNHEY and CDR2 SVGAGI. The CDR3 consists of 13 residues. This chain's CDR3 is CASSLLAGYEQYF. The CDR3 DNA follows: TGTGCCAGCAGTCTACTAGCGGGCTACGAGCAGTACTTC.

The gene calls are TRBV19 and TRBJ2-7; 8 nucleotides agree with TRBD1. The CDR3 contains 22 residues. The J segment lost 6 bases and the V segment lost 5 bases, leaving 33 bases of the junction unmatched. Germline V gives CDR1 LNHDA, CDR2 SQIVND (reference sequence). The CDR3 DNA sequence: TGTGCCAGTAGTCCGAAAAAGGGAGGCCTCGACAGGGGAAACGTTTGGGGAGTCGAGCAGTACTTC. Translating it yields CASSPKKGGLDRGNVWGVEQYF.

The rearrangement joins TRBV27 to TRBJ2-2; D is uncertain. The V end was cut by 10 bases, the J end by 1 base, with 10 bases between. CDR1 and CDR2 from the germline V gene are MNHEY and SMNVEV (reference sequence). This CDR3 is 13 amino acids long. For the CDR3, the DNA is TGTGCCACCTCGCGAGAGAACACCGGGGAGCTGTTTTTT. Its protein product is CATSRENTGELFF.

The genes are TRBV19 and TRBJ1-3; 11 bases are a match to TRBD1. CDR1 is LNHDA and CDR2 is SQIVND in the germline V gene (reference sequence). After removal of 5 bases from V and 8 bases from J, the junction contained 8 bases not matched to a gene. This CDR3 comprises 15 residues. The CDR3 nucleotides read TGTGCCAGTAGTCCCGGACAGGGGGCGAGGGACACCATATATTTT. Amino acids: CASSPGQGARDTIYF. Based on the CDR3 plus reference TRBV19 and TRBJ1-3, the full variable domain is DGGITQSPKYLFRKEGQNVTLSCEQNLNHDAMYWYRQDPGQGLRLIYYSQIVNDFQKGDIAEGYSVSREKKESFPLTVTSAQKNPTAFYLCASSPGQGARDTIYFGEGSWLTVV.